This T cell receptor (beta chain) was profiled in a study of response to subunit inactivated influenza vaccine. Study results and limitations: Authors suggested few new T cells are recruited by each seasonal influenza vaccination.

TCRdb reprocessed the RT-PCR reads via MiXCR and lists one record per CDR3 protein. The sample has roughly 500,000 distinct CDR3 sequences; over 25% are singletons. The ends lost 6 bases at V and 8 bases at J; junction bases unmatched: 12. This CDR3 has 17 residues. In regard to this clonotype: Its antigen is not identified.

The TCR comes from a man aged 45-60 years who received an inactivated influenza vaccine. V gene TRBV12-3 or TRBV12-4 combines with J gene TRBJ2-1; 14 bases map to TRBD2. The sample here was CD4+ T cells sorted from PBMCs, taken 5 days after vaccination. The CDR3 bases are TGTGCCAGCAGCGGGACTAGCGGGAGCTCCACGGCGTATGAGCAGTTCTTC. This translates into CASSGTSGSSTAYEQFF.